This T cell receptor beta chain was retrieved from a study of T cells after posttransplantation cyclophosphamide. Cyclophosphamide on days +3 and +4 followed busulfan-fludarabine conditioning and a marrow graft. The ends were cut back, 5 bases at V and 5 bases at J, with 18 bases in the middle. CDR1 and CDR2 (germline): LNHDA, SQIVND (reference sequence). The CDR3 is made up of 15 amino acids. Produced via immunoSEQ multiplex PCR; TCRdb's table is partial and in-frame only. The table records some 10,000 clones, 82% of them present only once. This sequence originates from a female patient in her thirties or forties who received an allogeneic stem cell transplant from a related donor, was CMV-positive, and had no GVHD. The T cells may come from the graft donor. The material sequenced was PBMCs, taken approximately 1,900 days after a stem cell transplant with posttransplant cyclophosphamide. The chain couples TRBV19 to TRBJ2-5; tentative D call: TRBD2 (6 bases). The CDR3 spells CASSLKAGSGETQYF. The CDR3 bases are TGTGCCAGTAGTCTGAAGGCGGGGTCGGGGGAGACCCAGTACTTC.